The T cell receptor beta chain under discussion was sequenced for a study of blood T cell repertoires in COVID-19. This CDR3 region has 17 residues. The V gene end was trimmed by 4 bases and the J gene end by 1 base; junction bases not matched to a gene: 9. CDR1 and CDR2 from the germline V gene are SGHRS and YFSETQ. The data were produced by immunoSEQ multiplex PCR, yet TCRdb's version contains in-frame clones alone and is incomplete. The table records 80,000 to 100,000 clones, about 90% of them present only once. The TCR sequence derives from a human donor with COVID-19, enrolled during active disease. The donor label of this sample is uncertain. This chain joins TRBV5-1 and TRBJ1-3, with TRBD1 matching 9 bases. Sequenced material: peripheral blood. This chain's CDR3 is CASSLGQGRWSGNTIYF. For the CDR3, the DNA is TGCGCCAGCAGCCTCGGACAGGGGAGATGGTCTGGAAACACCATATATTTT.